These T cell receptor beta chains were read from a single sample in a study of radiotherapy plus CTLA-4 blockade in lung cancer. This table comes from immunoSEQ multiplex PCR, and its TCRdb copy is limited to in-frame clones, with some not included. This repertoire shows roughly 90,000 clones, about four fifths found once; its top ten account for 3% to 4.5%. The input for sequencing was peripheral blood, taken from a patient treated with radiotherapy plus ipilimumab. The origin of the receptors is a human donor with non-small cell lung cancer who had a partial response to radiotherapy plus ipilimumab. Some clones in this sample may be carry-over from other donors' samples. The CDR3 runs from the conserved cysteine through the conserved F or W. The D gene is left open where the match is weak. Some rows have no size entry. The others give once, few or many, or a class for an expanded clone.

TRBV5-1,.,TRBJ1-2,15,.,CASSPRPGVGYGYTF,TGCGCCAGCAGCCCACGGCCGGGGGTCGGCTATGGCTACACCTTC
TRBV5-4,TRBD2,TRBJ2-5,13,.,CATQSGNQETQYF,TGTGCCACACAGAGCGGGAACCAAGAGACCCAGTACTTC
TRBV6-6,TRBD2,TRBJ2-7,15,few,CASSYSSSGDYEQYF,TGTGCCAGCAGTTACTCTTCTAGCGGAGACTACGAGCAGTACTTC
TRBV7-2,.,TRBJ2-3,15,.,CASSWVASGTDTQYF,TGTGCCAGCAGCTGGGTAGCGTCCGGCACAGATACGCAGTATTTT
TRBV5-8,.,TRBJ1-5,17,.,CASSWTPGQSSNQPQHF,TGTGCCAGCAGCTGGACCCCGGGACAAAGTAGCAATCAGCCCCAGCATTTT
TRBV13,.,TRBJ2-7,13,once,CASSMGAAYEQYF,TGTGCCAGCTCGATGGGGGCGGCCTACGAGCAGTACTTC
TRBV7-6,.,TRBJ2-7,14,few,CASSPRLGAFEQYF,TGTGCCAGCAGCCCACGGTTGGGGGCCTTCGAGCAGTACTTC
TRBV11-2,TRBD1,TRBJ2-7,15,once,CASSSGGQEIYEQYF,TGTGCCAGCAGCTCAGGGGGACAGGAGATCTACGAGCAGTACTTC
TRBV7-2,.,TRBJ2-1,14,.,CASSRRSGYNEQFF,TGTGCCAGCAGCCGCCGAAGCGGATACAATGAGCAGTTCTTC
TRBV18,TRBD2,TRBJ2-1,13,.,CASSPWEGNEQFF,TGTGCCAGCTCACCCTGGGAGGGCAATGAGCAGTTCTTC
TRBV7-2,TRBD1,TRBJ2-7,15,.,CASSLATGGSYEQYF,TGTGCCAGCAGCTTAGCCACAGGGGGCTCCTACGAGCAGTACTTC
TRBV27,TRBD2,TRBJ2-1,15,.,CASREAGGSYNEQFF,TGTGCCAGCAGGGAAGCGGGAGGTAGTTACAATGAGCAGTTCTTC
TRBV30,TRBD1,TRBJ2-2,18,.,CAWSVYGPGQGVTGELFF,TGTGCCTGGAGTGTATATGGTCCTGGACAGGGAGTCACCGGGGAGCTGTTTTTT
TRBV7-7,.,TRBJ2-1,14,.,CASSLAGAKNEQFF,TGTGCCAGCAGCTTAGCGGGAGCGAAGAATGAGCAGTTCTTC
TRBV7-8,.,TRBJ2-2,15,.,CASSLGGPNTGELFF,TGTGCCAGCAGCTTAGGGGGCCCGAACACCGGGGAGCTGTTTTTT
TRBV4-3,.,TRBJ2-5,15,.,CASSQDAAEGGTQYF,TGCGCCAGCAGCCAAGATGCTGCCGAAGGGGGAACCCAGTACTTC